The 30 T cell receptor beta chains presented below share a single source sample, sequenced in a study of tumor-infiltrating lymphocytes in primary liver carcinoma. Researchers generated TCR beta cDNA from about 0.5 ug of total RNA, relying on a constant-region primer. Each TCR beta library was derived from three nested multiplex PCR rounds that employed slightly modified ARM-PCR. PCR rounds one and two used TRBV1-TRBV30 forward primers with a C-beta reverse primer for approximately 11 cycles each. TCRdb recomputed calls from the multiplex PCR reads with MiXCR, one row per CDR3 protein. Seen here are some 30,000 distinct CDR3 sequences, around 66% observed once, and the top ten hold under 40%. It was from about 21-30 mg of unsorted bulk tissue that RNA and DNA were co-extracted. The source material was liver tumor tissue from sampling region 3. Subset denoted: tumor region T3, left-lateral pole. The receptors here all came from a woman in her 30s with primary liver carcinoma and hepatitis B virus infection.

The chain employs TRBV6-1 and TRBJ2-2, with D perhaps assigned TRBD1 or TRBD2 (6 bases each). Germline V gene lookup returns CDR1 MNHNS and CDR2 SASEGT. Trimming removed 2 bases from V and 2 bases from J, with 21 bases in between. The length of the CDR3 is 19 residues. The DNA for the CDR3 is TGTGCCAGCAGTGAAACACTTCCCGGGGGCGCCGACAACACCGGGGAGCTGTTTTTT. Amino acid sequence: CASSETLPGGADNTGELFF.

This clonotype appeared a single time. A junction boundary mismatches the germline segment, possibly from a read error. V and J are TRBV29-1 and TRBJ2-1; 8 bases are shared with TRBD2. CDR1 and CDR2 (germline): SQVTM, ANQGSEA. The CDR3 is 14 amino acids. This CDR3 is CSATGLAGYKEQFF. CDR3 coding DNA: TGCAGTGCCACCGGGCTAGCGGGCTACAAAGAGCAGTTCTTC.

This clonotype was detected a few times. Since a much larger clone is just one base distant, this may be a read error. The chain employs TRBV28 and TRBJ1-6, with D perhaps TRBD1 (6 bases). The length of the CDR3 is 15 residues. From germline, CDR1 is MDHEN and CDR2 SYDVKM. The CDR3 coding sequence is TGTGCCAGCAGTTTTTCCCATAGGGGGAGTTCACCCTTCCACTTT. It codes for CASSFSHRGSSPFHF. Complete variable domain (other parts from reference TRBV28 and TRBJ1-6): DVKVTQSSRYLVKRTGEKVFLECVQDMDHENMFWYRQDPGLGLRLIYFSYDVKMKEKGDIPEGYSVSREKKERFSLILESASTNQTSMYLCASSFSHRGSSPFHFGNGTRLTVT.

Notes on this clonotype: Given a much more abundant clone one base away, this may be a read error. The chain is built from TRBV7-3 and TRBJ2-2; D gene unclear. CDR3 length: 11 amino acids. The ends were cut back, 7 bases at V and 7 bases at J, with 7 bases in the middle. Germline V gene lookup returns CDR1 SGHTA and CDR2 FQGTGA. CDR3: CASTLGGELFF. The CDR3 coding sequence is TGTGCCAGCACCTTGGGCGGGGAGCTGTTTTTT.

Comments on this clonotype: Relative to the germline gene, one junction end is altered; a read error may explain this. CDR3 sequence reads: CASCEEAGGYNEQFF. Written as DNA, the CDR3 is TGTGCCAGCTGTGAAGAAGCGGGAGGATACAATGAGCAGTTCTTC. The V gene is TRBV6-1, the J gene TRBJ2-1; 9 bases match TRBD2. CDR1 MNHNS and CDR2 SASEGT come from the germline V gene. The CDR3 runs 15 residues.

To note about this clonotype: It may be a read error: a sequence one base away is much more abundant. The gene calls are TRBV29-1 and TRBJ2-1, with D possibly being TRBD1 or TRBD2 (6 bases each). The CDR3 has 13 amino acids. Trimming took 3 bases from V and 6 from J, leaving 12 bases between them. Germline V gene lookup returns CDR1 SQVTM and CDR2 ANQGSEA. The DNA for the CDR3 is TGCAGCGTTGAGGGGGGCAGGATCAATGAGCAGTTCTTC. It is translated as CSVEGGRINEQFF.

V and J are TRBV10-3 and TRBJ2-1; D is ambiguous. Germline CDR1 ENHRY, CDR2 SYGVKD. Trimming took 5 bases from V and 8 from J, leaving 16 bases between them. The CDR3 is made up of 14 amino acids. The CDR3 DNA reads TGTGCCATCAGTCCCACGGCGACACATGATGAGCAGTTCTTC. Translated: CAISPTATHDEQFF.

As for this clonotype: A much bigger clone sits one base away, suggesting this may be a read error. This chain connects TRBV11-2 to TRBJ1-1, with TRBD1 as a possible D gene (5 bases). The CDR3 runs to 14 residues. Germline V CDR1 and CDR2: SGHAT, FQNNGV. The V end lost 6 bases, the J end lost 4 bases, and 15 bases lay between the germline ends. The CDR3 nucleotides are TGTGCCAGCAGGTTCAGGGTTACGATCACTGAAGCTTTCTTT. Translation gives CASRFRVTITEAFF.

Ten or more counts support this clonotype. This chain uses TRBV6-6 with TRBJ1-1; D not certain. Germline assignment: CDR1 MNHNY and CDR2 SVGAGI (reference sequence). The ends were cut back, 9 bases at V and 7 bases at J, with 12 bases in the middle. CDR3 length: 11 residues. CDR3 sequence reads: CASRFQVEAFF. The CDR3 DNA follows: TGTGCCAGTAGATTTCAGGTTGAAGCTTTCTTT.

This clonotype was detected once. The chain combines TRBV4-1 with TRBJ1-1, with no clear D. The CDR3 is 15 residues long. V shed 11 bases and J shed 10 bases, with 29 bases lying between them. Germline V gives CDR1 MGHRA, CDR2 YSYEKL. The CDR3 sequence is CACGQNMWETGGAFF. For the CDR3, the DNA is TGCGCCTGCGGCCAAAATATGTGGGAAACTGGTGGAGCTTTCTTT.

Turning to this clonotype: Since no conserved phenylalanine or tryptophan closes the CDR3, a read error is the likely cause. The chain links TRBV9 to TRBJ2-4; possibly TRBD2 for D (5 bases). The CDR3 sequence is 12 residues long. Per the germline V gene, CDR1 is SGDLS and CDR2 is YYNGEE. Here the CDR3 reads CASNDGENIQYL. The CDR3 DNA sequence: TGCGCCAGCAATGACGGGGAAAACATTCAGTACCTC.

About this clonotype itself: No conserved phenylalanine or tryptophan is present at the end of the CDR3, so a read error is the likely explanation. No DNA is shown, since the ends of the CDR3 on it are uncertain; the CDR3 is the one TCRdb lists. The V gene is TRBV11-2, the J gene TRBJ2-3; the D call of TRBD2 is as the table states it, not checked on the DNA. The CDR3 has 17 residues if both end residues are counted. Germline V gives CDR1 SGHAT, CDR2 FQNNGV. CDR3 in amino acids: CASSHRGSGSLTDTQCL.

This clonotype was detected only a few times. The chain employs TRBV5-1 and TRBJ2-1, with D possibly TRBD2 on 6 matching bases. Between the trimmed V and J ends, which lost 3 bases and 2 bases, there was a span of 18 bases. Germline values: CDR1 SGHRS, CDR2 YFSETQ. This CDR3 is 17 amino acids long. The CDR3 region is CASSWGAGYSTYNEQFF. The CDR3 nucleotides are TGCGCCAGCAGCTGGGGCGCGGGATACTCAACCTACAATGAGCAGTTCTTC.

This clonotype appeared many times. V gene TRBV11-1 combines with J gene TRBJ1-1, with D hard to call. Per germline, CDR1 SGHAT and CDR2 FQDESV (reference sequence). The CDR3 extends over 15 amino acids. Trimming took 5 bases from V and 1 from J, leaving 14 bases between them. The CDR3 region is CASSPLGPTNTEAFF. CDR3 in DNA: TGTGCCAGCAGCCCCCTCGGGCCGACGAACACTGAAGCTTTCTTT.

This chain connects TRBV29-1 to TRBJ1-1; possible D gene TRBD1, 6 bases. V was clipped by 7 bases and J by 5 bases, with 23 bases between them. Germline CDR1 SQVTM, CDR2 ANQGSEA. This CDR3 has 15 amino acids. The CDR3 here is CSGWIEGGIGTEAFF. Here the CDR3 DNA reads TGCAGCGGATGGATTGAAGGGGGTATTGGAACTGAAGCTTTCTTT.

This clonotype appeared a few times. The V call is TRBV6-5, the J call TRBJ1-6, with unresolved D. The V gene lost 6 bases and the J gene lost 9 bases, with 18 bases spanning the gap. The germline V gene has CDR1 MNHEY and CDR2 SVGAGI. The CDR3 is made up of 15 amino acids. CDR3 nucleotide sequence: TGTGCCAGCAGGGGAAGGAGTGCCCCCCCTTCACCCCTCCACTTT. It codes for CASRGRSAPPSPLHF.

V and J are TRBV9 and TRBJ1-5; TRBD1 is a possible D gene (6 bases). V was clipped by 3 bases and J by 15 bases, with 19 bases between them. The CDR3 is 13 residues long. Germline V gene data show CDR1 as SGDLS and CDR2 as YYNGEE. CDR3 amino acids: CASSEGVGQLRHF. For the CDR3, the DNA is TGTGCCAGCAGCGAGGGGGTCGGTCAGCTCCGGCATTTT. Filled out from reference TRBV9 and TRBJ1-5, the complete variable domain reads DSGVTQTPKHLITATGQRVTLRCSPRSGDLSVYWYQQSLDQGLQFLIQYYNGEERAKGNILERFSAQQFPDLHSELNLSSLELGDSALYFCASSEGVGQLRHFGDGTRLSIL.

Note on this clonotype: At one boundary the junction diverges from the germline segment, which might be a read error. This sequence joins TRBV11-3 and TRBJ2-1, with D possibly being TRBD2 (7 bases). The CDR3 length is 17 residues. Germline loops: CDR1 SGHNT, CDR2 YENEEA. The CDR3 DNA follows: TGTGCCAGCAGCTCCCGGGGGGCGCGGACCATGGGTAATGAGCAGTTATTC. This encodes CASSSRGARTMGNEQLF. Complete variable domain (other parts from reference TRBV11-3 and TRBJ2-1): EAGVVQSPRYKIIEKKQPVAFWCNPISGHNTLYWYLQNLGQGPELLIRYENEEAVDDSQLPKDRFSAERLKGVDSTLKIQPAELGDSAVYLCASSSRGARTMGNEQLFGPGTRLTVL.

This clonotype was detected only once. This CDR3 fails to terminate in the conserved phenylalanine or tryptophan, so it likely reflects a read error. The V call is TRBV11-2, the J call TRBJ2-2; 9 bases line up with TRBD1. Germline loops: CDR1 SGHAT, CDR2 FQNNGV. V lost 8 bases to trimming and J lost 4 bases; unmatched junction nucleotides: 8. This CDR3 region has 15 residues. CDR3 bases: TGTGCCAGCGACGTAGAGACAGGGGGCACCGGGGAGCTGTTTCTT. Protein sequence: CASDVETGGTGELFL.

With respect to this clonotype: A read error may account for a junction end that differs from germline. The chain couples TRBV13 to TRBJ2-1; TRBD2 aligns across 13 bases. CDR1 and CDR2 from the germline V gene are PRHDT and FYEKMQ (reference sequence). CDR3 length: 16 amino acids. Here the CDR3 DNA reads TGTGCCAGCAACACCGGGACTAGCGGGGCTTACAATGAGCAATTCTTC. Translated: CASNTGTSGAYNEQFF. Supplemented by reference TRBV13 and TRBJ2-1, the full variable domain reads AAGVIQSPRHLIKEKRETATLKCYPIPRHDTVYWYQQGPGQDPQFLISFYEKMQSDKGSIPDRFSAQQFSDYHSELNMSSLELGDSALYFCASNTGTSGAYNEQFFGPGTRLTVL.

In regard to this clonotype: The conserved final phenylalanine or tryptophan is absent from the CDR3, which likely points to a read error. The rearrangement uses TRBV29-1 and TRBJ2-1; D not resolved. Germline values: CDR1 SQVTM, CDR2 ANQGSEA. CDR3 size: 12 residues. The CDR3 coding sequence is TGCAACGCCCTAAGGGTCTACAATGAGCAGTTCTCC. Its translation is CNALRVYNEQFS.

A remark on this clonotype: An end of the junction differs from the germline gene, which may be a read error. The V call is TRBV28, the J call TRBJ1-2; D gene ambiguous. CDR1 MDHEN and CDR2 SYDVKM come from the germline V gene. CDR3 length: 14 amino acids. In nucleotides, the CDR3 is TGTGCAAGCAATTCCCTAGGACCTAACTATGGCTACACCTTC. Protein product: CASNSLGPNYGYTF.

The genes are TRBV11-2 and TRBJ1-2; tentatively, D is TRBD1 (5 bases). V lost 6 bases and J 5 bases, leaving 13 bases between the germline ends. Germline V CDR1 and CDR2: SGHAT, FQNNGV. The CDR3 runs 13 residues. This CDR3 reads CASSSGTKYGYTF. The CDR3 DNA sequence: TGTGCCAGCAGTTCAGGGACGAAATATGGCTACACCTTC.

As for this clonotype: Its ends do not fully match the called genes, so a read error is possible. The chain is built from TRBV11-3 and TRBJ2-5; D is possibly TRBD1 (6 bases). The CDR3 totals 15 residues. Germline V gene data show CDR1 as SGHNT and CDR2 as YENEEA. The CDR3 loop reads CDSSPSGAYQETQYF. The CDR3 nucleotides are TGTGACAGCAGCCCATCAGGGGCCTACCAAGAGACCCAGTACTTC.

This clonotype was observed many times. The chain uses TRBV11-1 and TRBJ2-7; D is unclear. The V gene's germline CDR1 is SGHAT and CDR2 FQDESV (reference sequence). V dropped 8 bases and J dropped 6 bases, with 14 bases sitting between them. The CDR3 is made up of 12 amino acids. CDR3 DNA: TGTGCCAGCTTAGGATACCTCCGCGAGCAGTACTTC. Its translation is CASLGYLREQYF.

Notes on this clonotype: Germline and junction disagree at one end, which may indicate a read error. The rearrangement uses TRBV4-3 and TRBJ2-7, with 7 bases lining up with TRBD2. The CDR3 runs 18 residues. In germline, CDR1 is LGHNA, CDR2 YSLEER. CDR3 loop: CASSQAATGGHISYERCF. The CDR3 DNA sequence: TGCGCCAGCAGCCAAGCTGCGACGGGGGGTCACATTAGCTACGAGCGGTGCTTC.

Details on this clonotype: One junction end disagrees with the germline gene, perhaps due to a read error. V and J are TRBV11-3 and TRBJ1-1, with D possibly TRBD1 on 5 matching bases. Germline V gene data show CDR1 as SGHNT and CDR2 as YENEEA. CDR3 length: 14 amino acids. The CDR3: CASSPRGGEARAFF. The DNA of the CDR3 is TGTGCTAGCAGCCCTAGGGGAGGGGAGGCTCGCGCTTTCTTT.

In its sample, this clonotype was seen once. It may be a read error: a sequence one base away is much more abundant. The chain carries TRBV11-3 and TRBJ2-5, with D possibly TRBD2 on 6 matching bases. This CDR3 region has 15 residues. Germline V lookup: CDR1 SGHNT, CDR2 YENEEA. CDR3 loop: CTSNSRRGYQETQYF. Written as DNA, the CDR3 is TGTACCAGCAACTCCCGTCGGGGGTACCAAGAGACCCAGTACTTC.

This clonotype showed up many times. V gene TRBV11-1 combines with J gene TRBJ1-1; 8 nucleotides line up with TRBD1. V was pared by 5 bases and J by 1 base, with 9 bases of the junction left unmatched. Germline CDR1 is SGHAT and CDR2 is FQDESV (reference sequence). This CDR3 is built from 16 residues. The CDR3 loop reads CASSPRTGIGNTEAFF. The CDR3 DNA follows: TGTGCCAGCAGCCCCCGGACAGGGATCGGGAACACTGAAGCTTTCTTT.

This clonotype has a count of ten or more. The CDR3 spells CASSLELGLRNTIYF. The CDR3 nucleotides are TGTGCCAGCAGCTTAGAACTCGGCCTAAGAAACACCATATATTTT. J is TRBJ1-3 and V is TRBV11-2; D is unclear. Germline loops: CDR1 SGHAT, CDR2 FQNNGV. Trimming took off 0 bases at V and 5 bases at J, with 11 bases between the two ends. There are 15 residues in the CDR3.